The 5 T cell receptor beta chains presented below share a single source sample, sequenced in a study of T cells after yellow fever vaccination. TCRdb analysed the 5' RACE reads with MiXCR anew, one entry per CDR3 protein. This table holds more than 300,000 distinct CDR3 sequences, about 6.6% found once. This specimen was PBMCs, taken about 41 days after the first yellow fever vaccination. The source of these receptors is a young man who received the YFV17D yellow fever vaccine.

This chain connects TRBV20-1 to TRBJ2-3; D is possibly TRBD1 or TRBD2 (5 bases each). Looked up from germline, CDR1 is DFQATT and CDR2 is SNEGSKA (reference sequence). This CDR3 comprises 14 residues. V lost 1 base, J lost 1 base, and 9 bases lay in between. This CDR3 is CSARGGDGTDTQYF. CDR3 in DNA: TGCAGTGCTAGAGGAGGGGACGGCACAGATACGCAGTATTTT.

The CDR3 nucleotides are TGCAGCGTTCGGGGGGCGATCGGGGACACTGAAGCTTTCTTT. Translation gives CSVRGAIGDTEAFF. The V and J genes are TRBV29-1 and TRBJ1-1; D perhaps matches TRBD1 (6 bases). Germline V gene sequence: CDR1 SQVTM, CDR2 ANQGSEA. The CDR3 length is 14 residues. The V end lost 5 bases, the J end lost 3 bases, and 16 bases lay between the germline ends. Filled out from reference TRBV29-1 and TRBJ1-1, the complete variable domain reads SAVISQKPSRDICQRGTSLTIQCQVDSQVTMMFWYRQQPGQSLTLIATANQGSEATYESGFVIDKFPISRPNLTFSTLTVSNMSPEDSSIYLCSVRGAIGDTEAFFGQGTRLTVV.

The gene calls are TRBV6-6 and TRBJ1-2; D not certain. Germline assignment: CDR1 MNHNY and CDR2 SVGAGI (reference sequence). This CDR3 is built from 13 residues. Trimming stripped 0 bases from V and 6 bases from J, with 8 bases between. The DNA of the CDR3 is TGTGCCAGCAGTTACTCGAAGGCAGATGGCTACACCTTC. Translation: CASSYSKADGYTF.

This clonotype was seen repeatedly, ten times or more. The chain carries TRBV7-8 and TRBJ1-1; D is uncertain. The CDR3 runs to 11 residues. Germline V CDR1 and CDR2: SGHVS, FQNEAQ. The germline V and J ends were trimmed by 1 base and 11 bases, with 8 bases remaining between them. CDR3 nucleotides: TGTGCCAGCAGCTTAGGCCCCCGGGCTTTCTTT. It codes for CASSLGPRAFF.

This clonotype has more than one count but fewer than ten. The rearrangement joins TRBV4-3 to TRBJ2-1; D gene ambiguous. Germline V CDR1 and CDR2: LGHNA, YSLEER. CDR3 size: 17 residues. Trimming removed 0 bases from V and 0 bases from J, with 12 bases in between. As DNA, the CDR3 is TGCGCCAGCAGCCAAGATTTTACCTTTAGCTCCTACAATGAGCAGTTCTTC. It translates to CASSQDFTFSSYNEQFF.